The clone carrying this T cell receptor beta chain was observed a few times. The antigen remains undetermined. The data were taken from a study of vaccination and CD4 T cells after COVID-19. Treatment defined: roughly ten-day PBMC culture with coronavirus spike peptide pools or control peptides (ViraFEST assay). Trimming took 6 bases from V and 2 from J, leaving 10 bases between them. The CDR3 has 14 residues. Germline CDR1 is MNHNS and CDR2 is SASEGT. Cultured CD4+ T cell DNA underwent sequencing with the Oncomine TCR Beta short-read assay. TCRdb ran MiXCR on the PCR reads and lists one entry per CDR3 protein. The table lists 15,000 or so distinct CDR3 sequences, about 40% of them singletons.

The sequencing input was CD4+ T cells from blood, cultured in vitro. This sequence joins TRBV6-1 and TRBJ2-2; no firm D call. The clonotype was recovered from a human donor who had recovered from COVID-19. CDR3 DNA sequence: TGTGCCAGCAGAGGCCCAAGTAACACCGGGGAGCTGTTTTTT. It codes for CASRGPSNTGELFF.